This T cell receptor (beta chain) is from a study of blood T cell repertoires in COVID-19. Germline CDR1 is SGHTA and CDR2 is FQGNSA. The CDR3 spans 14 residues. V lost 5 bases, J lost 8 bases, and 16 bases lay in between. The assay was immunoSEQ multiplex PCR, and TCRdb's table has in-frame clones only and misses some. The sample lists fewer than 55,000 clones, roughly 84% occurring once. V gene TRBV7-2 combines with J gene TRBJ1-5; TRBD1 is a possible D gene (6 bases). Material for sequencing was peripheral blood. This clonotype was sampled from a man aged 45-65 years with acute or convalescent COVID-19. The CDR3 sequence: CASSTSGGLEPQHF. The CDR3 coding sequence is TGTGCCAGCAGCACCTCGGGGGGCTTGGAGCCCCAGCATTTT. The variable domain in full, completed from reference TRBV7-2 and TRBJ1-5, reads GAGVSQSPSNKVTEKGKDVELRCDPISGHTALYWYRQSLGQGLEFLIYFQGNSAPDKSGLPSDRFSAERTGGSVSTLTIQRTQQEDSAVYLCASSTSGGLEPQHFGDGTRLSIL.